This T cell receptor (beta chain) was sequenced during a study of T cell clonality in common variable immunodeficiency. This clone was observed at least ten times. No antigen is known for it. The CDR3 end falls 3 residues outside the read, so it is completed with the germline J gene. TCRdb keeps only in-frame clones here, not all; method: immunoSEQ multiplex PCR. This sample comprises tens of thousands of clones, none seen once only. V lost 1 base, J lost 4 bases, and 6 bases stayed unmatched. This CDR3 region has 15 residues. CDR1 DFQATT and CDR2 SNEGSKA come from the germline V gene (reference sequence). Overall study findings and caveats: TCRbeta clonality was increased in CVID versus healthy controls. Patient heterogeneity in the CVID cohort limited correlations between repertoire features and clinical complications. CVID subjects shared fewer TCRbeta clones than healthy controls did.

This TCR was sampled from a person aged 18 to 69 in good health. The V and J genes are TRBV20-1 and TRBJ2-7; 11 nucleotides agree with TRBD2. Sequencing was done on a sample of peripheral blood mononuclear cells. The CDR3 is CSARATSGGFYEQYF. The sequenced part of the CDR3 DNA is TGCAGTGCTAGAGCAACTAGCGGGGGTTTTTACGAG.